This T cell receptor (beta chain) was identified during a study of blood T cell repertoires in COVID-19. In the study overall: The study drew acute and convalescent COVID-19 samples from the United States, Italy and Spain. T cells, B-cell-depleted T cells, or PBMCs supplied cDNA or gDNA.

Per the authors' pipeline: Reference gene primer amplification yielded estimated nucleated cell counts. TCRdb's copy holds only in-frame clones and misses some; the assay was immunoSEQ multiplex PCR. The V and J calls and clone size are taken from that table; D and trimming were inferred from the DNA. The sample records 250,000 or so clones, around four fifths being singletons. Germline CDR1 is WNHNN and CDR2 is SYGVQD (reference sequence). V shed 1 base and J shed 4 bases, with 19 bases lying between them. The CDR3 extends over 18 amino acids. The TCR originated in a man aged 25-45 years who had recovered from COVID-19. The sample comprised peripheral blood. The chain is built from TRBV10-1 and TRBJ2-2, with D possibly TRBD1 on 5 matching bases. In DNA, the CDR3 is TGCGCCAGCAGTGAGTTTCCAGTCTCCCGTCAGGGCACCGGGGAGCTGTTTTTT. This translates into CASSEFPVSRQGTGELFF.